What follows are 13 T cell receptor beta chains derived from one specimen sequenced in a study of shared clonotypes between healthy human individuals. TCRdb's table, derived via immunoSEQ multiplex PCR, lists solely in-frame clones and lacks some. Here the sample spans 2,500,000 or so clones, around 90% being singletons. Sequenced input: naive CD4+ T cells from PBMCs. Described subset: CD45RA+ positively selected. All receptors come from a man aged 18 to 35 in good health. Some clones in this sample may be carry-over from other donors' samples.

The CDR3 sequence: CASSPSFSYEQYF. The CDR3 DNA reads TGTGCCAGCAGTCCCAGCTTCTCCTACGAGCAGTACTTC. The gene calls are TRBV6-5 and TRBJ2-7, with unresolved D. Trimming stripped 5 bases from V and 0 bases from J, with 8 bases between. The CDR3 loop spans 13 amino acids. Per germline, CDR1 MNHEY and CDR2 SVGAGI.

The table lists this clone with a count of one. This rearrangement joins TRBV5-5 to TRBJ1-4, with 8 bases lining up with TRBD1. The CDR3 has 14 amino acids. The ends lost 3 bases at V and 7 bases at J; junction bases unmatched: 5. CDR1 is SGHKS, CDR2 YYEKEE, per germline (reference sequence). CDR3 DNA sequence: TGTGCCAGCAGCTCCTTGACAGGGGCTGAAAAACTGTTTTTT. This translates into CASSSLTGAEKLFF.

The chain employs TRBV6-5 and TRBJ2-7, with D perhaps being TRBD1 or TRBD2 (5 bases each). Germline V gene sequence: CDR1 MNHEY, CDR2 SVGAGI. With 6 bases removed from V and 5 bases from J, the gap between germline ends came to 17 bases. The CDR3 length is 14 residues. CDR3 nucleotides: TGTGCCAGCAGCAACTTCCGGGGCCCCGACGAGCAGTACTTC. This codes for CASSNFRGPDEQYF.

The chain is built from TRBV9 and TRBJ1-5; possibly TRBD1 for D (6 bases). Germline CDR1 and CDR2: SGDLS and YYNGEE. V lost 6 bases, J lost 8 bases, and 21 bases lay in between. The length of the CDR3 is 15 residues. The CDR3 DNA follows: TGTGCCAGCAACCCGACAGGACTCCCGCGCGAGCCCCAGCATTTT. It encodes CASNPTGLPREPQHF.

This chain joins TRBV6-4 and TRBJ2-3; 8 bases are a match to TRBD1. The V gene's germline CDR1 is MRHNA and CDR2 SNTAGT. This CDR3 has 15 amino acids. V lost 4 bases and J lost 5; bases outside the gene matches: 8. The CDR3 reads CASSAQGARGDTQYF. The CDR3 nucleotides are TGTGCCAGCAGTGCCCAGGGGGCGCGAGGAGATACGCAGTATTTT.

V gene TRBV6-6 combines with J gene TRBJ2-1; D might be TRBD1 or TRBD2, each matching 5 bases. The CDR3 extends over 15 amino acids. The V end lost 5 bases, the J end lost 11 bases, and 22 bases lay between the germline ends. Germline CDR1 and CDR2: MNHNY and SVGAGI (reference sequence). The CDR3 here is CASSLPDGAFEQQFF. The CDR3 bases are TGTGCCAGCAGTCTCCCCGACGGGGCGTTTGAGCAGCAGTTCTTC.

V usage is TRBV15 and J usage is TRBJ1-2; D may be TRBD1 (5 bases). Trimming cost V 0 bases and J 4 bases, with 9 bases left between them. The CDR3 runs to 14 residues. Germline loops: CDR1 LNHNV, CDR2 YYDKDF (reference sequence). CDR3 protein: CATSRDRAGYGYTF. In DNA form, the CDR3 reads TGTGCCACCAGCAGAGACAGGGCCGGCTATGGCTACACCTTC.

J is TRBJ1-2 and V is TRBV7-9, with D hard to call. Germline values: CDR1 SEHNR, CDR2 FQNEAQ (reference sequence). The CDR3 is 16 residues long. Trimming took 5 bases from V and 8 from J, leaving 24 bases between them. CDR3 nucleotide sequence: TGTGCCAGCAGCACGAAGTGGGAGGTGGCCCTCGGGGGCTACACCTTC. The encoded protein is CASSTKWEVALGGYTF. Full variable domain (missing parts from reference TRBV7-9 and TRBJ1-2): DTGVSQNPRHKITKRGQNVTFRCDPISEHNRLYWYRQTLGQGPEFLTYFQNEAQLEKSRLLSDRFSAERPKGSFSTLEIQRTEQGDSAMYLCASSTKWEVALGGYTFGSGTRLTVV.

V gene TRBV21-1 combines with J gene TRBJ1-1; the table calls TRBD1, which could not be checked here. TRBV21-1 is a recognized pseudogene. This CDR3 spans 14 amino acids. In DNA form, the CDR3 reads TGTGCCAGCAGCCCGAGGACAGGGGGGACTGAAGCTTTCTTT. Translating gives CASSPRTGGTEAFF.

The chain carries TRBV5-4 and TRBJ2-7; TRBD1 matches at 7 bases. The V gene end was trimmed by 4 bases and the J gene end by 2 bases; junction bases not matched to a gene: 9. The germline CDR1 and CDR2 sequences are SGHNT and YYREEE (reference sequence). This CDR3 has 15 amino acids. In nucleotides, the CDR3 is TGTGCCAGCAGCCAACAGAAAGGGGGCACCTACGAGCAGTACTTC. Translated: CASSQQKGGTYEQYF.

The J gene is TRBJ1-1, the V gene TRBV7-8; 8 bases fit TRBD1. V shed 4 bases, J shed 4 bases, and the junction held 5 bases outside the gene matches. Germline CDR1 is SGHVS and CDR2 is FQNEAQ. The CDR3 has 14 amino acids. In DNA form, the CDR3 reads TGTGCCAGCAGCTCAGACAGGGGAGTCACTGAAGCTTTCTTT. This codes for CASSSDRGVTEAFF.

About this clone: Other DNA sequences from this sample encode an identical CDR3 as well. The CDR3 DNA sequence: TGCAGTGCTAGCTTGGGCTATGGCTACACCTTC. Encoded protein: CSASLGYGYTF. The chain has TRBV20-1 and TRBJ1-2; D is undetermined. Germline V gene sequence: CDR1 DFQATT, CDR2 SNEGSKA (reference sequence). V was trimmed by 3 bases and J by 4 bases, leaving 6 bases between them. The CDR3 covers 11 residues.

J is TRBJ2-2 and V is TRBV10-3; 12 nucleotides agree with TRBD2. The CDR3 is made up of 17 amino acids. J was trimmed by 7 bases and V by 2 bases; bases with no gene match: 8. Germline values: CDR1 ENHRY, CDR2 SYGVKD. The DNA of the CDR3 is TGTGCCATCAGTGAGCGTACTAGCGGGGGGCGTGACGGGGAGCTGTTTTTT. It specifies CAISERTSGGRDGELFF.